One sample yielded the 19 T cell receptor beta chains listed below, sequenced in a study of T cells after yellow fever vaccination. TCRdb itself ran the 5' RACE reads through MiXCR, one entry per CDR3 protein. The table lists 620,000 or so distinct CDR3 sequences, 17% of them singletons. The sample was PBMCs, taken about 5 days after the first yellow fever vaccination. These receptors all come from a young man who received the YFV17D yellow fever vaccine.

This chain joins TRBV4-1 and TRBJ2-4; maybe TRBD1 (5 bases). V gave up 4 bases and J gave up 8 bases, with 12 bases separating them. The CDR3 consists of 13 residues. CDR1 and CDR2 from the germline V gene are MGHRA and YSYEKL. The CDR3 DNA sequence: TGCGCCAGCAGCCGCGGACATGGGGACATTCAGTACTTC. As protein: CASSRGHGDIQYF.

This clonotype was seen a handful of times. For the CDR3, the DNA is TGCAGTGCTAGGGGGATCCAAGAGACCCAGTACTTC. Amino acids: CSARGIQETQYF. This chain connects TRBV20-1 to TRBJ2-5; D uncertain. This CDR3 is 12 amino acids long. V lost 3 bases and J lost 1, with 6 bases in between. Looked up from germline, CDR1 is DFQATT and CDR2 is SNEGSKA (reference sequence).

This clonotype has only a few counts. The V call is TRBV7-9, the J call TRBJ2-1; maybe TRBD2 (5 bases). The V end lost 1 base, the J end lost 6 bases, and 13 bases lay between the germline ends. CDR3 length equals 15 residues. The germline CDR1 and CDR2 sequences are SEHNR and FQNEAQ (reference sequence). CDR3 amino acids: CASSLGDEAVNEQFF. CDR3 DNA: TGTGCCAGCAGCTTAGGGGATGAAGCGGTCAATGAGCAGTTCTTC. Drawing the rest from reference TRBV7-9 and TRBJ2-1, the complete variable domain is DTGVSQNPRHKITKRGQNVTFRCDPISEHNRLYWYRQTLGQGPEFLTYFQNEAQLEKSRLLSDRFSAERPKGSFSTLEIQRTEQGDSAMYLCASSLGDEAVNEQFFGPGTRLTVL.

This clonotype was seen ten or more times. The J gene is TRBJ1-6, the V gene TRBV4-3; D remains unclear. The V end lost 1 base, the J end lost 7 bases, and 8 bases lay between the germline ends. CDR3 length equals 14 residues. Germline V gene lookup returns CDR1 LGHNA and CDR2 YSLEER. In nucleotides, the CDR3 is TGCGCCAGCAGCCAAGGATATAGAAATTCACCCCTCCACTTT. This gives the protein CASSQGYRNSPLHF.

The rearrangement joins TRBV12-3 or TRBV12-4 to TRBJ2-5; weak D call: TRBD2 (6 bases). The ends were cut back, 3 bases at V and 5 bases at J, with 13 bases in the middle. This CDR3 spans 14 amino acids. CDR3 region: CASSFSGVAETQYF. In nucleotides, the CDR3 is TGTGCCAGCAGTTTTTCGGGGGTGGCGGAGACCCAGTACTTC.

There are a few counts of this clonotype. The genes are TRBV7-9 and TRBJ1-1, with D uncertain. Germline V CDR1 and CDR2: SEHNR, FQNEAQ (reference sequence). This CDR3 spans 12 amino acids. Trimming left V 0 bases short and J 4 bases short, with 3 bases between. This CDR3 reads CASSLAVTEAFF. The CDR3 region has the DNA TGTGCCAGCAGCTTAGCGGTCACTGAAGCTTTCTTT. Looking up the rest from reference TRBV7-9 and TRBJ1-1 gives the full variable domain: DTGVSQNPRHKITKRGQNVTFRCDPISEHNRLYWYRQTLGQGPEFLTYFQNEAQLEKSRLLSDRFSAERPKGSFSTLEIQRTEQGDSAMYLCASSLAVTEAFFGQGTRLTVV.

The chain is built from TRBV12-5 and TRBJ2-5; D ambiguous. The CDR3 loop spans 14 amino acids. Germline V gene data show CDR1 as LGHNT and CDR2 as FRNRAP. V lost 1 base and J lost 2, with 8 bases in between. As DNA, the CDR3 is TGTGCTAGTGGTTTGGGGCGGATACAAGAGACCCAGTACTTC. Its translation is CASGLGRIQETQYF.

The sample holds many counts of this clonotype. The chain is built from TRBV7-9 and TRBJ2-1, with 9 bases lining up with TRBD2. Germline CDR1 is SEHNR and CDR2 is FQNEAQ (reference sequence). The CDR3 consists of 13 residues. With 3 bases clipped from V and 6 bases from J, the junction kept 0 bases outside the gene matches. The CDR3 DNA reads TGTGCCAGCAGCTTTAGCGGGGGCAATGAGCAGTTCTTC. As protein: CASSFSGGNEQFF.

In this sample, this clonotype turned up a few times. The rearrangement joins TRBV9 to TRBJ1-1; D possibly corresponds to TRBD1 (6 bases). Trimming cost V 3 bases and J 1 base, with 13 bases left between them. The CDR3 covers 15 residues. Germline CDR1 is SGDLS and CDR2 is YYNGEE. This CDR3 reads CASSARQDQNTEAFF. CDR3 DNA sequence: TGTGCCAGCAGCGCCCGACAGGATCAGAACACTGAAGCTTTCTTT.

This sequence joins TRBV7-9 and TRBJ1-5; TRBD1 is a possible D gene (6 bases). The CDR3 totals 15 residues. The germline V gene encodes CDR1 SEHNR and CDR2 FQNEAQ (reference sequence). Trimming pared 5 bases from V and 1 base from J, leaving 12 bases between. The CDR3 nucleotides are TGTGCCAGCAGCCCGGGAGGGGGGAGCAATCAGCCCCAGCATTTT. This sequence encodes CASSPGGGSNQPQHF.

This clonotype was detected a few times. The J gene is TRBJ1-2, the V gene TRBV7-9; 8 bases align to TRBD1. The CDR3 is 15 amino acids. Germline V gene sequence: CDR1 SEHNR, CDR2 FQNEAQ (reference sequence). The V and J ends lost 0 bases and 4 bases, in that order; junction bases with no gene match: 4. In DNA, the CDR3 is TGTGCCAGCAGCTTAGCGCAGGGGGCGGCCTATGGCTACACCTTC. This codes for CASSLAQGAAYGYTF.

This clonotype has more than one count but fewer than ten. The rearrangement joins TRBV6-5 to TRBJ1-5; no definite D call. V shed 1 base and J shed 4 bases, with 5 bases lying between them. The length of the CDR3 is 13 residues. Germline CDR1 and CDR2: MNHEY and SVGAGI. The CDR3 reads CASSYYLNQPQHF. In nucleotides, the CDR3 is TGTGCCAGCAGTTACTACCTTAATCAGCCCCAGCATTTT.

The chain combines TRBV5-1 with TRBJ1-2; 7 bases align to TRBD1. This CDR3 spans 15 amino acids. The germline V gene has CDR1 SGHRS and CDR2 YFSETQ. The V and J ends lost 6 bases and 4 bases, in that order; junction bases with no gene match: 12. The CDR3 is CASKKTGTDIYGYTF. The CDR3 DNA reads TGCGCCAGCAAAAAAACCGGGACAGACATCTATGGCTACACCTTC.

In its sample, this clonotype was seen a few times. This rearrangement joins TRBV7-9 to TRBJ2-7, with D possibly TRBD2 on 5 matching bases. Trimming left V 1 base short and J 0 bases short, with 16 bases between. CDR3 length: 17 amino acids. CDR1 and CDR2 (germline): SEHNR, FQNEAQ (reference sequence). The CDR3 sequence is CASSLVPGSTTSYEQYF. CDR3 nucleotide sequence: TGTGCCAGCAGCTTAGTTCCGGGGTCAACCACCTCCTACGAGCAGTACTTC. The full variable domain, in which reference TRBV7-9 and TRBJ2-7 provide the parts outside the CDR3, is DTGVSQNPRHKITKRGQNVTFRCDPISEHNRLYWYRQTLGQGPEFLTYFQNEAQLEKSRLLSDRFSAERPKGSFSTLEIQRTEQGDSAMYLCASSLVPGSTTSYEQYFGPGTRLTVT.

This clonotype was recorded a few times. This chain connects TRBV20-1 to TRBJ1-1, with 9 bases identical to TRBD1. From germline, CDR1 is DFQATT and CDR2 SNEGSKA (reference sequence). The CDR3 runs 14 residues. J gave up 8 bases and V 3 bases, and 10 bases lay outside the gene matches. The CDR3 DNA follows: TGCAGTGCTAGTCCCCCGGGACAGGGCCGGGAAGCTTTCTTT. Its translation: CSASPPGQGREAFF.

This clonotype appeared many times. The chain joins TRBV4-2 to TRBJ2-5, with 11 nucleotides matching TRBD2. There are 15 residues in the CDR3. The J segment lost 5 bases and the V segment lost 4 bases, leaving 6 bases of the junction unmatched. CDR1 and CDR2 from the germline V gene are LGHNA and YNFKEQ. The CDR3 sequence: CASSPLAGGKETQYF. CDR3 DNA: TGTGCCAGCAGCCCGTTAGCGGGGGGGAAGGAGACCCAGTACTTC.

This clonotype has only a few counts. The V gene is TRBV18, the J gene TRBJ1-2, with D possibly TRBD1 on 6 matching bases. The CDR3 covers 15 residues. Trimming removed 5 bases from V and 8 bases from J, with 21 bases in between. CDR1 and CDR2 from the germline V gene are KGHSH and LQKENI. DNA of the CDR3: TGTGCCAGCTCAACCGGGACACAAAGCCCACAGGGCTACACCTTC. This gives the protein CASSTGTQSPQGYTF.

The chain combines TRBV30 with TRBJ2-3, with D uncertain. V lost 2 bases and J 2 bases, leaving 8 bases between the germline ends. The CDR3 extends over 13 amino acids. CDR1 is GTSNPN and CDR2 is SVGIG in the germline V gene (reference sequence). CDR3 in amino acids: CAWSTAATDTQYF. Here the CDR3 DNA reads TGTGCCTGGAGTACGGCGGCCACAGATACGCAGTATTTT.

The V and J genes are TRBV6-4 and TRBJ2-1; 7 nucleotides match TRBD2. V shed 2 bases and J 4 bases; nucleotides not matched to a gene: 5. The CDR3 runs 15 residues. From germline, CDR1 is MRHNA and CDR2 SNTAGT. This chain's CDR3 is CASSDGGEEYNEQFF. The CDR3 DNA sequence: TGTGCCAGCAGTGACGGGGGGGAGGAATACAATGAGCAGTTCTTC.